This section outlines one TCR beta chain sequence together with its context. The antigen is undetermined. The data originate from a study of cytomegalovirus exposure and HLA in healthy donors. Study results and caveats: Common viral pathogens seemed to be connected with several of the most significant clusters, according to a later analysis. There were some V segments, including TRBV6-2 and TRBV6-3, excluded as indistinguishable.

From germline, CDR1 is MNHEY and CDR2 SMNVEV (reference sequence). Between the trimmed V and J ends, which lost 5 bases and 5 bases, there was a span of 12 bases. The CDR3 runs to 14 residues. Amplification used 60 Vbeta primers and 13 Jbeta primers. Measured with immunoSEQ multiplex PCR; TCRdb has only the in-frame clones, and not every one. The data contain about 200,000 clones, roughly three quarters of them singletons. Although they were nominally healthy when sampled, donors likely had unrecorded immune exposures. The V gene is TRBV27, the J gene TRBJ2-2, with TRBD1 as a possible D gene (5 bases). The sequence was collected from a man aged 50-60 years in good health and CMV-seronegative. Material: PBMCs. CDR3 bases: TGTGCCAGCAGTCAACTCGCAGGGACCGGGGAGCTGTTTTTT. Its translation is CASSQLAGTGELFF.